This entry describes one TCR beta chain. CDR3 length: 16 residues. Germline V gene lookup returns CDR1 SGHNT and CDR2 YYREEE (reference sequence). V lost 4 bases to trimming and J lost 0 bases, with 14 bases between them. Libraries were prepared by immunoSEQ multiplex PCR; TCRdb keeps only in-frame clonotypes and omits some of them. The table shows approximately 130,000 clones, with 70% to 90% occurring only once. This sample stems from a study of blood T cell repertoires in COVID-19. The chain employs TRBV5-4 and TRBJ1-3, with unresolved D. Sample: peripheral blood. This receptor was obtained from a man aged 45-65 years with acute or convalescent COVID-19. The CDR3 sequence: CASSPSLSSSGNTIYF. For the CDR3, the DNA is TGTGCCAGCAGCCCGTCCCTTTCGAGCTCTGGAAACACCATATATTTT. The full variable domain, in which reference TRBV5-4 and TRBJ1-3 provide the parts outside the CDR3, is ETGVTQSPTHLIKTRGQQVTLRCSSQSGHNTVSWYQQALGQGPQFIFQYYREEENGRGNFPPRFSGLQFPNYSSELNVNALELDDSALYLCASSPSLSSSGNTIYFGEGSWLTVV.